The 22 T cell receptor beta chains below come from one sample, sequenced in a study of T cells in Graves' hyperthyroidism and ophthalmopathy. Amplification targeted TCR beta CDR3 regions from RNA transcripts. TCR CDR3 regions were first amplified by RT-PCR with HTBI primers. TCRdb itself ran the multiplex PCR reads through MiXCR, one entry per CDR3 protein. The sample lists 400,000 or so distinct CDR3 sequences, over 12% occurring once. Sequenced input: blood. The source of these receptors is a man in his forties or fifties with Graves' ophthalmopathy.

This clonotype appeared many times. The rearrangement uses TRBV11-2 and TRBJ1-5; perhaps TRBD1 as D (5 bases). Trimming took 5 bases from V and 1 from J, leaving 9 bases between them. Germline-derived CDR1 and CDR2 are SGHAT and FQNNGV. The CDR3 has 14 amino acids. The CDR3 DNA reads TGTGCCAGCAGCCCGGGGGACAGCAATCAGCCCCAGCATTTT. Translated, it gives CASSPGDSNQPQHF.

This clonotype has ten or more counts. The V gene is TRBV12-3 or TRBV12-4, the J gene TRBJ1-6; no firm D call. CDR3 size: 10 residues. V lost 8 bases and J lost 13, with 9 bases in between. The CDR3: CASQGPPLHF. The CDR3 region has the DNA TGTGCCAGCCAAGGACCTCCCCTCCACTTT.

In this sample, this clonotype turned up many times. This chain connects TRBV28 to TRBJ1-5; tentatively, D is TRBD1 (5 bases). The germline V gene encodes CDR1 MDHEN and CDR2 SYDVKM. Between the trimmed V and J ends, which lost 6 bases and 2 bases, there was a span of 17 bases. The length of the CDR3 is 16 residues. The CDR3 sequence is CASRIIVGGGNQPQHF. CDR3 coding DNA: TGTGCCAGCAGGATAATAGTGGGAGGGGGCAATCAGCCCCAGCATTTT.

This clonotype was detected many times. The chain joins TRBV6-2 or TRBV6-3 to TRBJ2-7; D is unclear. Between the trimmed V and J ends, which lost 2 bases and 6 bases, there was a span of 14 bases. Per the germline V gene, CDR1 is MNHEY and CDR2 is SVGEGT. The CDR3 totals 14 residues. CDR3 sequence: CASSYAVRKLEQYF. In DNA form, the CDR3 reads TGTGCCAGCAGTTACGCCGTCCGAAAACTCGAGCAGTACTTC.

In this sample, this clonotype turned up many times. This chain connects TRBV30 to TRBJ2-1; the match to TRBD1 covers 7 bases. Germline CDR1 GTSNPN, CDR2 SVGIG (reference sequence). The CDR3 length is 14 residues. Trimming removed 2 bases from V and 2 bases from J; junction bases left unmatched: 3. CDR3 protein: CAWSSGTAYNEQFF. CDR3 coding DNA: TGTGCCTGGAGTTCCGGGACAGCCTACAATGAGCAGTTCTTC.

Many counts were recorded for this clonotype. The chain links TRBV12-3 or TRBV12-4 to TRBJ2-7, with unresolved D. The CDR3 is 13 amino acids. The V and J ends lost 3 bases and 4 bases respectively, with 10 bases between them. CDR3 in amino acids: CASSFSPNYEQYF. CDR3 coding DNA: TGTGCCAGCAGTTTTTCCCCGAATTACGAGCAGTACTTC.

Many counts were recorded for this clonotype. The chain recombines TRBV11-3 with TRBJ2-2; D remains unclear. The germline CDR1 and CDR2 sequences are SGHNT and YENEEA. V shed 6 bases and J shed 5 bases, with 10 bases lying between them. CDR3 length: 13 residues. The CDR3, as DNA: TGTGCCAGCAGGTCCCCACGGACCGGGGAGCTGTTTTTT. This translates into CASRSPRTGELFF. The full variable domain, its missing parts supplied by reference TRBV11-3 and TRBJ2-2, is EAGVVQSPRYKIIEKKQPVAFWCNPISGHNTLYWYLQNLGQGPELLIRYENEEAVDDSQLPKDRFSAERLKGVDSTLKIQPAELGDSAVYLCASRSPRTGELFFGEGSRLTVL.

The V and J genes are TRBV6-1 and TRBJ2-5, with 10 bases fitting TRBD1. Germline assignment: CDR1 MNHNS and CDR2 SASEGT. With V trimmed by 6 bases and J by 4 bases, 11 bases remained unmatched. This CDR3 has 16 amino acids. The CDR3 sequence is CASSLDRGTIGETQYF. The CDR3 DNA reads as TGTGCCAGCAGCCTGGACAGGGGGACGATTGGAGAGACCCAGTACTTC.

This clonotype was recorded many times. The chain carries TRBV6-1 and TRBJ2-1; D gene uncertain. The CDR3 is made up of 12 amino acids. Germline V lookup: CDR1 MNHNS, CDR2 SASEGT. Trimming left V 2 bases short and J 6 bases short, with 5 bases between. CDR3 sequence reads: CASSEHSNEQFF. CDR3 nucleotides: TGTGCCAGCAGTGAACACAGCAATGAGCAGTTCTTC.

This clonotype was found many times. The V and J genes are TRBV5-1 and TRBJ2-2, with D perhaps being TRBD1 or TRBD2 (5 bases each). Trimming cost V 0 bases and J 2 bases, with 11 bases left between them. CDR1 and CDR2 from the germline V gene are SGHRS and YFSETQ. The CDR3 loop spans 16 amino acids. CDR3 nucleotide sequence: TGCGCCAGCAGCTTGGTACTGGGACCTAACACCGGGGAGCTGTTTTTT. Translated, it gives CASSLVLGPNTGELFF.

This clonotype was detected ten times or more. V usage is TRBV30 and J usage is TRBJ1-1; D is possibly TRBD1 (6 bases). Trimming took 2 bases from V and 3 from J, leaving 13 bases between them. The germline V gene has CDR1 GTSNPN and CDR2 SVGIG (reference sequence). The CDR3 length is 14 residues. This chain's CDR3 is CAWSLGGSYTEAFF. DNA of the CDR3: TGTGCCTGGAGTCTGGGGGGCTCATACACTGAAGCTTTCTTT.

This clonotype was seen at least ten times. This chain connects TRBV18 to TRBJ2-7; 7 bases match TRBD1. V lost 3 bases, J lost 3 bases, and 5 bases stayed unmatched. Germline lookup yields CDR1 KGHSH and CDR2 LQKENI. There are 14 residues in the CDR3. The CDR3 region has the DNA TGTGCCAGCTCACCTCTTGACAGGGACTACGAGCAGTACTTC. Amino acids: CASSPLDRDYEQYF.

The J gene is TRBJ2-3, the V gene TRBV30; 8 nucleotides line up with TRBD1. V shed 4 bases, J shed 1 base, and the junction held 7 bases outside the gene matches. The CDR3 length is 15 residues. Germline V gene sequence: CDR1 GTSNPN, CDR2 SVGIG (reference sequence). This CDR3 reads CAWMARGLGTDTQYF. CDR3 DNA sequence: TGTGCCTGGATGGCCAGGGGGCTAGGCACAGATACGCAGTATTTT. The full variable domain, in which reference TRBV30 and TRBJ2-3 provide the parts outside the CDR3, is SQTIHQWPATLVQPVGSPLSLECTVEGTSNPNLYWYRQAAGRGLQLLFYSVGIGQISSEVPQNLSASRPQDRQFILSSKKLLLSDSGFYLCAWMARGLGTDTQYFGPGTRLTVL.

This clonotype has more than one count but fewer than ten. The chain joins TRBV27 to TRBJ2-3; TRBD1 matches 9 bases. The V and J ends lost 4 bases and 5 bases, in that order; junction bases with no gene match: 4. The CDR3 runs 14 residues. The germline V gene encodes CDR1 MNHEY and CDR2 SMNVEV (reference sequence). The CDR3 nucleotides are TGTGCCAGCAGTTACGACAGGGGGGGAGATACGCAGTATTTT. Its translation is CASSYDRGGDTQYF.

Here the CDR3 reads CASSESVLYEQYF. In nucleotides, the CDR3 is TGTGCCAGCAGTGAATCCGTATTGTACGAGCAGTACTTC. The chain recombines TRBV6-1 with TRBJ2-7; D gene ambiguous. Trimming stripped 2 bases from V and 4 bases from J, with 9 bases between. Germline V gives CDR1 MNHNS, CDR2 SASEGT. This CDR3 contains 13 residues.

This clonotype was observed many times. The rearrangement links TRBV20-1 to TRBJ2-3, with 9 bases that match TRBD2. CDR1 and CDR2 (germline): DFQATT, SNEGSKA (reference sequence). With V trimmed by 3 bases and J by 4 bases, 8 bases remained unmatched. The CDR3 runs to 15 residues. CDR3 region: CSASFAGGPADTQYF. The CDR3 bases are TGCAGTGCTAGTTTTGCGGGAGGGCCGGCAGATACGCAGTATTTT.

This clonotype was observed at least ten times. J is TRBJ2-2 and V is TRBV5-6; perhaps TRBD2 as D (6 bases). The length of the CDR3 is 16 residues. With 1 base removed from V and 1 base from J, the gap between germline ends came to 11 bases. CDR1 is SGHDT and CDR2 is YYEEEE in the germline V gene. The CDR3 is CASSLRGLENTGELFF. CDR3 nucleotide sequence: TGTGCCAGCAGCTTGAGGGGACTGGAGAACACCGGGGAGCTGTTTTTT.

The V call is TRBV19, the J call TRBJ2-7; D might be TRBD1 or TRBD2, each matching 5 bases. Germline V gives CDR1 LNHDA, CDR2 SQIVND (reference sequence). Trimming left V 4 bases short and J 2 bases short, with 21 bases between. The CDR3 sequence is 17 residues long. Written as DNA, the CDR3 is TGTGCCAGTAGTAACGCCGCCGGGACGGGCTTTCCCTACGAGCAGTACTTC. It translates to CASSNAAGTGFPYEQYF.

This clonotype was observed many times. This chain connects TRBV7-9 to TRBJ2-1; D perhaps matches TRBD2 (5 bases). The CDR3 is 13 residues long. CDR1 SEHNR and CDR2 FQNEAQ come from the germline V gene (reference sequence). With 1 base removed from V and 12 bases from J, the gap between germline ends came to 13 bases. The CDR3 region is CASSLGPGSGQFF. CDR3 in DNA: TGTGCCAGCAGCTTAGGCCCGGGGTCGGGGCAGTTCTTC.

This clonotype was observed many times. V usage is TRBV19 and J usage is TRBJ1-1; D is unclear. V lost 5 bases to trimming and J lost 5 bases, with 18 bases between them. Germline loops: CDR1 LNHDA, CDR2 SQIVND (reference sequence). CDR3 length equals 15 residues. In DNA, the CDR3 is TGTGCCAGTAGTCCCTCTGGCGGGCTAGGAACTGAAGCTTTCTTT. It translates to CASSPSGGLGTEAFF. The full variable domain, its missing parts supplied by reference TRBV19 and TRBJ1-1, is DGGITQSPKYLFRKEGQNVTLSCEQNLNHDAMYWYRQDPGQGLRLIYYSQIVNDFQKGDIAEGYSVSREKKESFPLTVTSAQKNPTAFYLCASSPSGGLGTEAFFGQGTRLTVV.

V and J are TRBV20-1 and TRBJ1-1, with TRBD1 matching 11 bases. This CDR3 contains 15 residues. The germline gives CDR1 DFQATT, CDR2 SNEGSKA (reference sequence). V shed 4 bases and J 1 base; nucleotides not matched to a gene: 5. CDR3 loop: CSAMDRGLRNTEAFF. CDR3 coding DNA: TGCAGTGCTATGGACAGGGGGCTTAGGAACACTGAAGCTTTCTTT.

This clonotype was counted ten times or more. The chain couples TRBV6-2 or TRBV6-3 to TRBJ1-5; a possible D gene is TRBD1 (6 bases). The germline V gene has CDR1 MNHEY and CDR2 SVGEGT. This CDR3 contains 15 residues. Trimming shortened V by 8 bases and J by 5 bases, and 19 bases separated the two germline ends. The CDR3 sequence: CASLPRGGWDQPQHF. CDR3 coding DNA: TGTGCCAGCCTCCCCCGGGGGGGCTGGGATCAGCCCCAGCATTTT.